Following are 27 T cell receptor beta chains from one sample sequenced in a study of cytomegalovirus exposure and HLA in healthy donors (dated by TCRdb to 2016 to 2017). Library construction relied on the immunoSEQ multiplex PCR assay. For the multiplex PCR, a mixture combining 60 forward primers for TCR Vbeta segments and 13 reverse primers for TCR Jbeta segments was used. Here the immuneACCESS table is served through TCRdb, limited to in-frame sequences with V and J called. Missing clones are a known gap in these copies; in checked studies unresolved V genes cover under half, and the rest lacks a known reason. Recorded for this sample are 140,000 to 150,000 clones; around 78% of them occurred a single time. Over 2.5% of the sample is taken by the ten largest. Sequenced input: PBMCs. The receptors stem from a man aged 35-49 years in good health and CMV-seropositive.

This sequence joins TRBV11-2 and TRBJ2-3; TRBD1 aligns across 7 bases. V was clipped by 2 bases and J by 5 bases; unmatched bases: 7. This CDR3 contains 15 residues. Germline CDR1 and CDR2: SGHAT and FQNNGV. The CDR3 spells CASSLRQGIVDTQYF. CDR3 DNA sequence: TGTGCCAGCAGCTTAAGACAGGGAATTGTAGATACGCAGTATTTT.

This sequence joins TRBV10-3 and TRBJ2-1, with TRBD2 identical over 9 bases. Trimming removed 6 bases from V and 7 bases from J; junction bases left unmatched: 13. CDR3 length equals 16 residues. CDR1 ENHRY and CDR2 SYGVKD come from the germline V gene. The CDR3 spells CAIRPQLAGRTNEQFF. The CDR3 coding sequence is TGTGCCATCAGGCCCCAACTAGCGGGTCGTACAAATGAGCAGTTCTTC.

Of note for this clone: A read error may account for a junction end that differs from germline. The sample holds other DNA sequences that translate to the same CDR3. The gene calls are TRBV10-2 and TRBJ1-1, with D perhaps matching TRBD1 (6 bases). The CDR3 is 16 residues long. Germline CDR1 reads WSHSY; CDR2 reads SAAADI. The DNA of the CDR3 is TGCGCCAGCAGTCCCCCCCAGGGGTCTGGAAACACCGAAGCTTTCTTT. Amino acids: CASSPPQGSGNTEAFF.

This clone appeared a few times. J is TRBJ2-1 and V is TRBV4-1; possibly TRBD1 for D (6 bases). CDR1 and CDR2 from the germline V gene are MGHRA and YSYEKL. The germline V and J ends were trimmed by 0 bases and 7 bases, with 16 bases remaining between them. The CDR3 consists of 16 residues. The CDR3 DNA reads TGCGCCAGCAGCCAAGATTATTCCGGGACATGGAATGAGCAGTTCTTC. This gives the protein CASSQDYSGTWNEQFF.

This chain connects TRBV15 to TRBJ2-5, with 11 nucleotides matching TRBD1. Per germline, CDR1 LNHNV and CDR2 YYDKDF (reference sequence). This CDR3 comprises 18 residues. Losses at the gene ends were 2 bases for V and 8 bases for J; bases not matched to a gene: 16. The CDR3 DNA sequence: TGTGCCACCAGCAGACTGGGGACAGGGGGAACAGTCGCGTATACCCAGTACTTC. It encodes CATSRLGTGGTVAYTQYF.

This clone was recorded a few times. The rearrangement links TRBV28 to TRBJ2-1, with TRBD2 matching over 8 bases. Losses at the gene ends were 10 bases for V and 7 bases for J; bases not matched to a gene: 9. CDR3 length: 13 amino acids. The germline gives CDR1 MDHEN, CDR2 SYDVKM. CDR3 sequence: CATASGRGNEQFF. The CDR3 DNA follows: TGTGCCACCGCGAGCGGGAGAGGGAATGAGCAGTTCTTC.

The DNA for the CDR3 is TGTGCCTGTAGACAGGGCGGGGGCTACACCTTC. Protein product: CACRQGGGYTF. This chain connects TRBV30 to TRBJ1-2; 7 nucleotides line up with TRBD1. Germline V gene sequence: CDR1 GTSNPN, CDR2 SVGIG (reference sequence). Trimming took 6 bases from V and 8 from J; bases not matched to a gene: 6. The CDR3 is 11 amino acids. The full variable domain, rest sourced from reference TRBV30 and TRBJ1-2, is SQTIHQWPATLVQPVGSPLSLECTVEGTSNPNLYWYRQAAGRGLQLLFYSVGIGQISSEVPQNLSASRPQDRQFILSSKKLLLSDSGFYLCACRQGGGYTFGSGTRLTVV.

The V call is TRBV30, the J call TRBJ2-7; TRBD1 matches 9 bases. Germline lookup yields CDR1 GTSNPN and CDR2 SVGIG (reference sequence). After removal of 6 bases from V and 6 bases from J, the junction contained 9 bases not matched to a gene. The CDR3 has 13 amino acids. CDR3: CACIRDREPEQYF. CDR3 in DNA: TGTGCCTGCATCCGGGACAGGGAACCCGAGCAGTACTTC. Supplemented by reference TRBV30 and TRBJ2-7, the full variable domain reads SQTIHQWPATLVQPVGSPLSLECTVEGTSNPNLYWYRQAAGRGLQLLFYSVGIGQISSEVPQNLSASRPQDRQFILSSKKLLLSDSGFYLCACIRDREPEQYFGPGTRLTVT.

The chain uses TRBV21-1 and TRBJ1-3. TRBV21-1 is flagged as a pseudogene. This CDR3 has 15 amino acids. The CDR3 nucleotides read TGTGCCAGCAGCGGAGGGGTAGTTGAGGGAAACACCATATATTTT. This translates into CASSGGVVEGNTIYF.

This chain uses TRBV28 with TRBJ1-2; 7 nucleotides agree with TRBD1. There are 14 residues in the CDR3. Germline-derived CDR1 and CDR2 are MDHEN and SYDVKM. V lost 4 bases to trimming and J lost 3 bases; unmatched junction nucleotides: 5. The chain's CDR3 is CASSSFDRDYGYTF. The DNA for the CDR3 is TGTGCCAGCAGTTCCTTCGACAGGGACTATGGCTACACCTTC.

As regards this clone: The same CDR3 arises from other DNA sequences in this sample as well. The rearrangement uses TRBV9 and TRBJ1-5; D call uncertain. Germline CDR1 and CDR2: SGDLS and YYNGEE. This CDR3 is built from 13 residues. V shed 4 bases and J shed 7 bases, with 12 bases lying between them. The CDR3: CASSPSPGQPQHF. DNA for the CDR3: TGTGCCAGCAGCCCTTCACCCGGGCAGCCCCAGCATTTT.

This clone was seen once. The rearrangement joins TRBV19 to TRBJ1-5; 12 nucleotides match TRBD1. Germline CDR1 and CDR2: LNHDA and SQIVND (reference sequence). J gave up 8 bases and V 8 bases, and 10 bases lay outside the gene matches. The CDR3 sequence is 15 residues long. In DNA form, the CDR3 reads TGTGCCAGTGAGAGCCGGGACAGGGGGCATAAGCCCCAGCATTTT. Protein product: CASESRDRGHKPQHF.

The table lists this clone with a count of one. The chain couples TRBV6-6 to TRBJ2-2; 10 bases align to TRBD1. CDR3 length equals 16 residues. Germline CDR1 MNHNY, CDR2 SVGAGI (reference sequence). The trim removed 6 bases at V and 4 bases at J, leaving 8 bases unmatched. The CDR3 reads CASRIRQGAATGELFF. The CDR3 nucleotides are TGTGCCAGCAGAATCCGACAGGGGGCGGCCACCGGGGAGCTGTTTTTT.

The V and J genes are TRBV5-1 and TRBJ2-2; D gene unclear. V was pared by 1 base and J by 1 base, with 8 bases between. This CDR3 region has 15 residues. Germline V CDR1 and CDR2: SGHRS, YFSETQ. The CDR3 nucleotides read TGCGCCAGCAGCTTGATACGGTTGAACACCGGGGAGCTGTTTTTT. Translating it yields CASSLIRLNTGELFF.

The CDR3 loop is CASTPGGSTDTQYF. The CDR3 DNA reads TGTGCCAGCACACCGGGAGGGTCCACAGATACGCAGTATTTT. This rearrangement joins TRBV2 to TRBJ2-3; 8 nucleotides agree with TRBD2. The CDR3 totals 14 residues. Germline values: CDR1 SNHLY, CDR2 FYNNEI. The V gene end was trimmed by 7 bases and the J gene end by 2 bases; junction bases not matched to a gene: 5.

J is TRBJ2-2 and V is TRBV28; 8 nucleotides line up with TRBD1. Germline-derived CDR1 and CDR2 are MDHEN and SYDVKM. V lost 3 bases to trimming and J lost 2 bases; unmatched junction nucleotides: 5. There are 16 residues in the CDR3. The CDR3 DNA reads TGTGCCAGCAGTTTGTTAGGACAGGGAAACACCGGGGAGCTGTTTTTT. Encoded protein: CASSLLGQGNTGELFF.

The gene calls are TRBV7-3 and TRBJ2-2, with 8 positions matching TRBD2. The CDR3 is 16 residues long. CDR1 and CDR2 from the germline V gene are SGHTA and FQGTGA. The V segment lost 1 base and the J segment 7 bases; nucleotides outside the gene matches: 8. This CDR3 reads CASSLMAGGLSGELFF. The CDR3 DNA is TGTGCCAGCAGCTTAATGGCGGGAGGCCTTAGCGGGGAGCTGTTTTTT. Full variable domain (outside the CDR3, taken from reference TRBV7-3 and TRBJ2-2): GAGVSQTPSNKVTEKGKYVELRCDPISGHTALYWYRQSLGQGPEFLIYFQGTGAADDSGLPNDRFFAVRPEGSVSTLKIQRTERGDSAVYLCASSLMAGGLSGELFFGEGSRLTVL.

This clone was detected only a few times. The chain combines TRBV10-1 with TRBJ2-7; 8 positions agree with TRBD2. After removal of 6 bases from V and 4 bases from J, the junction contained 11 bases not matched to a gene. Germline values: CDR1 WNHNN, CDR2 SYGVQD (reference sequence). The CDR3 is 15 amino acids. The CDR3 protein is CASSGGAAGEYEQYF. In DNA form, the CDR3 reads TGCGCCAGCAGCGGAGGCGCAGCGGGAGAATACGAGCAGTACTTC.

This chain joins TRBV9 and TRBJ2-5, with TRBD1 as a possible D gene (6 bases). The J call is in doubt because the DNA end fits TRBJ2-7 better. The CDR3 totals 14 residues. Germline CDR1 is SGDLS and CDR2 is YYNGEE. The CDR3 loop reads CASSETGRGYEQYF. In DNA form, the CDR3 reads TGTGCCAGCAGCGAGACAGGTCGGGGTTACGAGCAGTACTTC.

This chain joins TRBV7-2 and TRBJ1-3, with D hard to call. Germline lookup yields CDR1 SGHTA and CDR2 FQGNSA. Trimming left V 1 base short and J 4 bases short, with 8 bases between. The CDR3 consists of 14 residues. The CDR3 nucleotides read TGTGCCAGCAGCTTAGTAGGGAGAGGAAACACCATATATTTT. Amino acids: CASSLVGRGNTIYF.

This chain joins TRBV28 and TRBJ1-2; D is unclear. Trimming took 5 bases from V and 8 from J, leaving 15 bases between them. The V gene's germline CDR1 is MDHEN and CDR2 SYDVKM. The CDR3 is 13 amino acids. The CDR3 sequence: CASSPFRLRGYTF. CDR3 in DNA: TGTGCCAGCAGTCCCTTTAGGCTGAGGGGCTACACCTTC.

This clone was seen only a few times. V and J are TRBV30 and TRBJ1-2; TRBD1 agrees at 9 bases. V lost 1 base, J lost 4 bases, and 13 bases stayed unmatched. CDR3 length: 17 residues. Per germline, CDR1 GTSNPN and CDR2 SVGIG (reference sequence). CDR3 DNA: TGTGCCTGGAGTGCGACAGGGGGTCTAAGCTCAATCTATGGCTACACCTTC. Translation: CAWSATGGLSSIYGYTF. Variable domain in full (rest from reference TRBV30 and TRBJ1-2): SQTIHQWPATLVQPVGSPLSLECTVEGTSNPNLYWYRQAAGRGLQLLFYSVGIGQISSEVPQNLSASRPQDRQFILSSKKLLLSDSGFYLCAWSATGGLSSIYGYTFGSGTRLTVV.

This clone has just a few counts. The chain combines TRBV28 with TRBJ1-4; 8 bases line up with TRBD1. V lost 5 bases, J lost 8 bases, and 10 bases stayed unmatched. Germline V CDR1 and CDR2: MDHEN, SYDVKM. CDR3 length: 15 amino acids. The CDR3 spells CASSPDRGGNEKLFF. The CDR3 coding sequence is TGTGCCAGCAGTCCAGACAGGGGAGGTAACGAAAAACTGTTTTTT.

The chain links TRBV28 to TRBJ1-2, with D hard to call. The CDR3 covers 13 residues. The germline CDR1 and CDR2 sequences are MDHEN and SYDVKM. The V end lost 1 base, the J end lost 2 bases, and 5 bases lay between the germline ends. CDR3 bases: TGTGCCAGCAGTTTATCCCTAAACTATGGCTACACCTTC. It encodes CASSLSLNYGYTF.

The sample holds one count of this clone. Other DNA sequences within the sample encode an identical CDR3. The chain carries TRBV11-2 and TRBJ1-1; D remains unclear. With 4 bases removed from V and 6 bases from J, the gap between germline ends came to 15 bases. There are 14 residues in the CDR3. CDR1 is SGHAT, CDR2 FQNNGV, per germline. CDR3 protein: CASSSPSQRPEAFF. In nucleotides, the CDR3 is TGTGCCAGCAGCTCTCCCTCCCAGCGACCTGAAGCTTTCTTT.

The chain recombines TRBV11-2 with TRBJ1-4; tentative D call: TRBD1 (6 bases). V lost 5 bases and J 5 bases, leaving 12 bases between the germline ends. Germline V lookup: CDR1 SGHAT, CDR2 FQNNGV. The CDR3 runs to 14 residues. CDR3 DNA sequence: TGTGCCAGCAGCCTTGGACAGCCAAATGAAAAACTGTTTTTT. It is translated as CASSLGQPNEKLFF.

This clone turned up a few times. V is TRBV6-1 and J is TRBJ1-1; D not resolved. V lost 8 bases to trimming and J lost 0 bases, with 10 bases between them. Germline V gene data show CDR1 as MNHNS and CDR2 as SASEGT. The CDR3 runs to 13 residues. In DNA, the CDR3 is TGTGCCAGCGAGGCAATAATGAACACTGAAGCTTTCTTT. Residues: CASEAIMNTEAFF.